In this sample, the clone carrying this T cell receptor beta chain turned up a few times. Antigen unknown. These data come from a study of naive and memory T cell subsets. Study results and limitations: TCR transcript changes with activation or differentiation may affect this RNA method.

Amplification of ligated cDNA took four PCR rounds with SP2 and nested alpha and beta constant primers. Blood and skin TCR RNA was reverse transcribed with alpha and beta constant primers. TCRdb ran MiXCR on the 5' RACE reads and lists one entry per CDR3 protein. The repertoire includes 30,000 to 40,000 distinct CDR3 sequences, around 15% of them detected once, and 2.6% sits in the top ten. TCR cDNA received a 3' ligated oligonucleotide that carried a UMI. RNA was extracted from roughly 2.6 ml of whole blood of healthy adults. V lost 4 bases and J lost 7, with 11 bases in between. Germline CDR1 reads SGHRS; CDR2 reads YFSETQ. This CDR3 comprises 12 residues.

This receptor was taken from a female donor in good health. The V and J genes are TRBV5-1 and TRBJ1-1, with no clear D. In nucleotides, the CDR3 is TGCGCCAGCAGCCCCGTGCCACTTGAAGCTTTCTTT. It encodes CASSPVPLEAFF.